Below are 12 T cell receptor beta chains sequenced from a single sample in a study of identical twins. TCRdb processed the 5' RACE reads anew with MiXCR; each CDR3 protein has one entry. The table records approximately 530,000 distinct CDR3 sequences, around 24% of them present only once. The sample was also linked to a second study, of yellow fever vaccine responses in identical twins.

Sequenced sample: CD4+ T cells sorted from blood. The receptors derive from a woman younger than 30 in good health.

The V gene is TRBV12-3 or TRBV12-4, the J gene TRBJ1-1, with a possible D match to TRBD1 (6 bases). CDR3 length: 15 residues. Between the trimmed V and J ends, which lost 2 bases and 2 bases, there was a span of 12 bases. The CDR3 loop is CASSLRGARNTEAFF. The CDR3 nucleotides are TGTGCCAGCAGTTTACGGGGGGCGAGAAACACTGAAGCTTTCTTT.

This clonotype was recorded a few times. This chain joins TRBV5-1 and TRBJ2-7, with 8 bases identical to TRBD1. Losses at the gene ends were 0 bases for V and 6 bases for J; bases not matched to a gene: 5. CDR1 and CDR2 (germline): SGHRS, YFSETQ. This CDR3 has 14 amino acids. CDR3 sequence (DNA): TGCGCCAGCAGCTTGGCCGGACAGGGACGCGAGCAGTACGTC. This sequence encodes CASSLAGQGREQYV.

This chain links TRBV29-1 with TRBJ2-5; TRBD2 matches at 12 bases. The CDR3 is made up of 14 amino acids. Germline V gene sequence: CDR1 SQVTM, CDR2 ANQGSEA. With V trimmed by 5 bases and J by 5 bases, 6 bases remained unmatched. CDR3 residues: CSVNRLAGAETQYF. The CDR3 bases are TGCAGCGTTAACCGACTAGCGGGAGCGGAGACCCAGTACTTC.

V and J are TRBV14 and TRBJ2-5, with D unresolved. Germline V gives CDR1 SGHDN, CDR2 FVKESK. Trimming removed 3 bases at V and 6 bases at J, with 8 bases between. The CDR3 totals 12 residues. The CDR3 reads CASSHPQQTQYF. The CDR3 DNA reads as TGTGCCAGCAGCCATCCTCAGCAGACCCAGTACTTC.

CDR3 sequence reads: CATSAGFEQFF. For the CDR3, the DNA is TGTGCCACCAGTGCAGGGTTTGAGCAGTTCTTC. The V call is TRBV24-1, the J call TRBJ2-1, with D possibly TRBD1 on 5 matching bases. V dropped 5 bases and J dropped 9 bases, with 7 bases sitting between them. CDR1 is KGHDR and CDR2 is SFDVKD in the germline V gene. This CDR3 is built from 11 residues.

The J gene is TRBJ2-3, the V gene TRBV12-3 or TRBV12-4; D is uncertain. The V and J ends lost 2 bases and 11 bases respectively, with 11 bases between them. The CDR3 length is 12 residues. CDR3 sequence (DNA): TGTGCCAGCAGTTTAATGCGCGAAGGGCAGTATTTT. Translating it yields CASSLMREGQYF.

The chain uses TRBV10-3 and TRBJ2-1; D call uncertain. The length of the CDR3 is 13 residues. The germline V gene has CDR1 ENHRY and CDR2 SYGVKD. Trimming shortened V by 10 bases and J by 5 bases, and 15 bases separated the two germline ends. The chain's CDR3 is CATRELADNEQFF. The CDR3 nucleotides read TGTGCCACCCGCGAGCTGGCGGACAATGAGCAGTTCTTC.

V usage is TRBV5-1 and J usage is TRBJ1-5; D might be TRBD1 (6 bases). This CDR3 region has 16 residues. Trimming took 4 bases from V and 2 from J, leaving 16 bases between them. Germline CDR1 SGHRS, CDR2 YFSETQ. As DNA, the CDR3 is TGCGCCAGCAGCCCCGGGACATTTAGTGGCAATCAGCCCCAGCATTTT. Translated: CASSPGTFSGNQPQHF.

A few counts support this clonotype. CDR3 DNA sequence: TGTGCCAGCAGTTACCCCCACCGCACGGGGGTAAGAGAGACCCAGTACTTC. Translation: CASSYPHRTGVRETQYF. The chain has TRBV6-2 or TRBV6-3 and TRBJ2-5; the D gene is possibly TRBD2 (6 bases). The CDR3 runs 17 residues. The germline CDR1 and CDR2 sequences are MNHEY and SVGEGT. V was clipped by 2 bases and J by 4 bases, with 20 bases between them.

In its sample, this clonotype was seen a few times. The rearrangement joins TRBV6-6 to TRBJ2-4; the match to TRBD1 covers 10 bases. V lost 5 bases, J lost 12 bases, and 4 bases stayed unmatched. The length of the CDR3 is 12 residues. Germline assignment: CDR1 MNHNY and CDR2 SVGAGI (reference sequence). CDR3 protein: CASSGDRGYQYF. The DNA for the CDR3 is TGTGCCAGCAGTGGGGACAGGGGTTATCAGTACTTC.

The chain joins TRBV5-6 to TRBJ2-1; 8 bases match TRBD2. Germline CDR1 is SGHDT and CDR2 is YYEEEE. The CDR3 length is 15 residues. Trimming cost V 2 bases and J 10 bases; bases outside gene matches: 11. The CDR3 nucleotides are TGTGCCAGCAGCTTTTACGGGGGGGCTTGGAACGAGCAGTTCTTC. Translating gives CASSFYGGAWNEQFF.

This clonotype was picked up one time. The genes are TRBV6-5 and TRBJ2-7; D unresolved. This CDR3 has 16 amino acids. V was cut by 0 bases and J by 0 bases, with 12 bases left in between. Per germline, CDR1 MNHEY and CDR2 SVGAGI. The CDR3 coding sequence is TGTGCCAGCAGTTACTCCCGTGTGGCCCACTCCTACGAGCAGTACTTC. Translation: CASSYSRVAHSYEQYF.